The source of this TCR beta chain is a study of blood T cell repertoires in COVID-19. V gave up 6 bases and J gave up 4 bases, with 13 bases separating them. This CDR3 is built from 13 residues. Germline loops: CDR1 SNHLY, CDR2 FYNNEI. This clone has only one observation. Produced via immunoSEQ multiplex PCR; TCRdb's table is partial and in-frame only. The data contain some 350,000 clones, around 87% of them singletons. The clonotype was recovered from a man younger than 30 who had recovered from COVID-19. The gene calls are TRBV2 and TRBJ2-7; D may be TRBD1 (6 bases). Sequencing was carried out using PBMCs or T cells enriched from blood (not recorded which). The CDR3 coding sequence is TGTGCCAGCAGGTCGGACAGACTTTACGAGCAGTACTTC. Protein sequence: CASRSDRLYEQYF. The full variable domain, rest sourced from reference TRBV2 and TRBJ2-7, is EPEVTQTPSHQVTQMGQEVILRCVPISNHLYFYWYRQILGQKVEFLVSFYNNEISEKSEIFDDQFSVERPDGSNFTLKIRSTKLEDSAMYFCASRSDRLYEQYFGPGTRLTVT.